The 24 T cell receptor beta chains below all came from one sample that was sequenced in a study of Ad26.COV2.S vaccination and SARS-CoV-2 variants. Indicated treatment: over 15 received Ad26.COV2.S at low or high dose, single or two shots; five or six received placebo; per-sample allocation not given. Each sample was drawn 63 days after the first injection (of vaccine or placebo). The assay was immunoSEQ multiplex PCR, and TCRdb's table has in-frame clones only and misses some. Among about 480,000 clones listed, around 90% were seen once. The material was peripheral blood, obtained in a trial of Ad26.COV2.S vaccine versus placebo. All receptors derive from a person between 18 and 65 years old who received the Ad26.COV2.S COVID-19 vaccine or a placebo.

Concerning this clone itself: Other DNA sequences of this sample code for an identical CDR3. The chain has TRBV5-1 and TRBJ2-7, with D tentatively TRBD2 (5 bases). This CDR3 has 13 residues. From germline, CDR1 is SGHRS and CDR2 YFSETQ. Trimming left V 0 bases short and J 3 bases short, with 7 bases between. Here the CDR3 reads CASSLEGSYEQYF. The CDR3 region has the DNA TGCGCCAGCAGCTTGGAAGGGAGCTACGAGCAGTACTTC.

The gene calls are TRBV6-2 or TRBV6-3 and TRBJ2-7; D tentatively reads TRBD1 or TRBD2 (6 bases each). There are 14 residues in the CDR3. Trimming pared 2 bases from V and 6 bases from J, leaving 14 bases between. Looked up from germline, CDR1 is MNHEY and CDR2 is SVGEGT. CDR3 sequence (DNA): TGTGCCAGCAGTTACGAGTGGGGGGCTGGCGAGCAGTACTTC. Protein product: CASSYEWGAGEQYF.

The chain recombines TRBV30 with TRBJ1-1; D is ambiguous. V lost 5 bases, J lost 5 bases, and 21 bases lay in between. This CDR3 contains 15 residues. Germline loops: CDR1 GTSNPN, CDR2 SVGIG (reference sequence). The CDR3 region has the DNA TGTGCCTGGGAGAATTCTGGAAGGAGCCGAACTGAAGCTTTCTTT. This translates into CAWENSGRSRTEAFF.

The chain employs TRBV28 and TRBJ1-2; D call uncertain. With 5 bases removed from V and 6 bases from J, the gap between germline ends came to 7 bases. In germline, CDR1 is MDHEN, CDR2 SYDVKM. This CDR3 comprises 11 residues. The CDR3 is CASSILHGYTF. DNA of the CDR3: TGTGCCAGCAGTATTCTTCATGGCTACACCTTC.

Only a few counts were recorded for this clone. The chain recombines TRBV7-9 with TRBJ1-2; D unclear. The CDR3 length is 13 residues. CDR1 and CDR2 (germline): SEHNR, FQNEAQ (reference sequence). V was trimmed by 4 bases and J by 2 bases, leaving 8 bases between them. CDR3 in DNA: TGTGCCAGCAGCTATGACGGAAACTATGGCTACACCTTC. It translates to CASSYDGNYGYTF. Drawing the rest from reference TRBV7-9 and TRBJ1-2, the complete variable domain is DTGVSQNPRHKITKRGQNVTFRCDPISEHNRLYWYRQTLGQGPEFLTYFQNEAQLEKSRLLSDRFSAERPKGSFSTLEIQRTEQGDSAMYLCASSYDGNYGYTFGSGTRLTVV.

The rearrangement uses TRBV28 and TRBJ1-2; 8 bases align to TRBD1. The CDR3 has 17 residues. Germline CDR1 and CDR2: MDHEN and SYDVKM. J gave up 3 bases and V 2 bases, and 11 bases lay outside the gene matches. DNA for the CDR3: TGTGCCAGCAGTTTAGCGGCAGGGGGCGTGGGAGACTATGGCTACACCTTC. Its translation is CASSLAAGGVGDYGYTF.

The V and J genes are TRBV28 and TRBJ1-1; 7 bases map to TRBD1. Germline trimming cut 5 bases from V and 10 bases from J; bases unmatched to any gene: 16. The CDR3 length is 15 residues. Germline CDR1 is MDHEN and CDR2 is SYDVKM. The CDR3 protein is CASSPDTGATGRAFF. Here the CDR3 DNA reads TGTGCCAGCAGTCCAGATACAGGGGCAACGGGCCGAGCTTTCTTT.

This clone occurred a few times. The chain carries TRBV4-3 and TRBJ1-4; D is undetermined. V lost 2 bases, J lost 6 bases, and 10 bases lay in between. CDR1 is LGHNA and CDR2 is YSLEER in the germline V gene. The CDR3 totals 14 residues. The CDR3 spells CASSQQTSYEKLFF. The CDR3 bases are TGCGCCAGCAGCCAACAAACGAGCTATGAAAAACTGTTTTTT.

This clone showed up just once. The rearrangement joins TRBV24-1 to TRBJ2-1; D perhaps matches TRBD1 (6 bases). The germline gives CDR1 KGHDR, CDR2 SFDVKD. The CDR3 contains 16 residues. The V and J ends lost 3 bases and 8 bases respectively, with 19 bases between them. Here the CDR3 reads CATSDRGHTSVYEQFF. The CDR3 DNA sequence: TGTGCCACCAGTGATCGGGGACATACGTCTGTCTATGAGCAGTTCTTC.

V gene TRBV6-2 or TRBV6-3 combines with J gene TRBJ2-7; a weak D match, TRBD1 (6 bases). This CDR3 comprises 17 residues. CDR1 and CDR2 (germline): MNHEY, SVGEGT. Deletions cut 2 bases from V and 4 bases from J, with 21 bases between. The CDR3 region is CASSYPLLQGSVYEQYF. The CDR3 nucleotides read TGTGCCAGCAGTTACCCGTTATTACAGGGATCGGTTTACGAGCAGTACTTC.

The J gene is TRBJ1-4, the V gene TRBV28; TRBD1 is a possible D gene (6 bases). V shed 1 base and J shed 7 bases, with 10 bases lying between them. Looked up from germline, CDR1 is MDHEN and CDR2 is SYDVKM. The CDR3 covers 14 residues. As DNA, the CDR3 is TGTGCCAGCAGTTTATCTGGGGGCGGTGAAAAACTGTTTTTT. It specifies CASSLSGGGEKLFF.

DNA for the CDR3: TGTGCCAGTAGCGACAGGGGAGGTACTAATGAAAAACTGTTTTTT. Translating gives CASSDRGGTNEKLFF. V gene TRBV19 combines with J gene TRBJ1-4; 8 nucleotides align to TRBD1. Germline CDR1 reads LNHDA; CDR2 reads SQIVND (reference sequence). The V segment lost 6 bases and the J segment 2 bases; nucleotides outside the gene matches: 5. This CDR3 has 15 residues.

This clone was observed a single time. This sequence joins TRBV7-3 and TRBJ2-1, with 10 nucleotides matching TRBD2. V trimming: 1 base; J trimming: 7 bases; junction bases outside the gene matches: 7. Germline CDR1 reads SGHTA; CDR2 reads FQGTGA. The CDR3 has 16 amino acids. The DNA for the CDR3 is TGTGCCAGCAGCTTAATTCTAGCGGGGGTTAGGAATGAGCAGTTCTTC. Protein sequence: CASSLILAGVRNEQFF.

The chain recombines TRBV4-2 with TRBJ2-7, with D possibly being TRBD1 (6 bases). The CDR3 runs to 15 residues. Germline assignment: CDR1 LGHNA and CDR2 YNFKEQ. Deletions cut 1 base from V and 5 bases from J, with 15 bases between. The CDR3 protein is CASSQGRGGEDEQYF. The CDR3 DNA is TGTGCCAGCAGCCAAGGGCGAGGGGGAGAAGACGAGCAGTACTTC.

V gene TRBV6-2 or TRBV6-3 combines with J gene TRBJ1-2; D ambiguous. This CDR3 has 14 amino acids. Trimming took 0 bases from V and 5 from J, leaving 10 bases between them. CDR1 and CDR2 from the germline V gene are MNHEY and SVGEGT. The CDR3 is CASSYSWTRYGYTF. The CDR3 DNA is TGTGCCAGCAGTTACTCCTGGACGCGGTATGGCTACACCTTC.

The chain is built from TRBV11-3 and TRBJ2-1; D may correspond to TRBD1 or TRBD2 (6 bases each). From germline, CDR1 is SGHNT and CDR2 YENEEA. The CDR3 totals 14 residues. V shed 3 bases and J shed 8 bases, with 14 bases lying between them. The CDR3 DNA follows: TGTGCCAGCAGCTTGGTTGCCGGGGGCGATGAGCAGTTCTTC. It encodes CASSLVAGGDEQFF.

This chain uses TRBV30 with TRBJ1-4; 7 bases map to TRBD1. V shed 0 bases and J 8 bases; nucleotides not matched to a gene: 9. This CDR3 contains 15 residues. The germline CDR1 and CDR2 sequences are GTSNPN and SVGIG (reference sequence). In nucleotides, the CDR3 is TGTGCCTGGAGTGTACCGAGGACAGGAGGAGAAAAACTGTTTTTT. This encodes CAWSVPRTGGEKLFF.

The chain links TRBV9 to TRBJ1-4; unclear D gene. Germline V CDR1 and CDR2: SGDLS, YYNGEE. There are 14 residues in the CDR3. Trimming left V 6 bases short and J 4 bases short, with 13 bases between. The CDR3, as DNA: TGTGCCAGCACCGTCGGTACGGGTAATGAAAAACTGTTTTTT. This encodes CASTVGTGNEKLFF.

The V call is TRBV7-2, the J call TRBJ1-5; 11 nucleotides match TRBD1. This CDR3 is built from 14 residues. Germline-derived CDR1 and CDR2 are SGHTA and FQGNSA. Trimming at V came to 4 bases and at J to 11 bases, leaving 7 bases not matched to a gene. The CDR3 sequence: CASSSGTGGWAQHF. In DNA form, the CDR3 reads TGTGCCAGCAGCTCCGGGACAGGGGGTTGGGCCCAGCATTTT.

The rearrangement links TRBV18 to TRBJ2-5, with 7 bases aligning to TRBD2. In germline, CDR1 is KGHSH, CDR2 LQKENI. Germline trimming cut 2 bases from V and 3 bases from J; bases unmatched to any gene: 3. The CDR3 has 14 amino acids. CDR3: CASSPSGTKETQYF. In nucleotides, the CDR3 is TGTGCCAGCTCACCAAGCGGGACCAAAGAGACCCAGTACTTC.

The chain links TRBV7-9 to TRBJ2-3; 8 bases are a match to TRBD1. Per the germline V gene, CDR1 is SEHNR and CDR2 is FQNEAQ (reference sequence). The CDR3 is made up of 15 amino acids. Trimming at V came to 1 base and at J to 4 bases, leaving 4 bases not matched to a gene. The CDR3 bases are TGTGCCAGCAGCTTAGTCCCACAGGGGGCAGATACGCAGTATTTT. This gives the protein CASSLVPQGADTQYF.

The chain is built from TRBV27 and TRBJ2-2, with D unresolved. The V end lost 7 bases, the J end lost 4 bases, and 7 bases lay between the germline ends. Germline CDR1 is MNHEY and CDR2 is SMNVEV (reference sequence). CDR3 length equals 12 residues. The CDR3 is CASTFGTGELFF. The CDR3 nucleotides read TGTGCCAGCACCTTCGGCACCGGGGAGCTGTTTTTT.

The gene calls are TRBV28 and TRBJ2-3, with 8 bases aligning to TRBD2. Trimming took 6 bases from V and 2 from J; bases not matched to a gene: 13. The length of the CDR3 is 17 residues. Germline V CDR1 and CDR2: MDHEN, SYDVKM. In DNA form, the CDR3 reads TGTGCCAGCAGCATGGGGGCCAGCGGGAGATACACAGATACGCAGTATTTT. This translates into CASSMGASGRYTDTQYF. The full variable domain, its missing parts supplied by reference TRBV28 and TRBJ2-3, is DVKVTQSSRYLVKRTGEKVFLECVQDMDHENMFWYRQDPGLGLRLIYFSYDVKMKEKGDIPEGYSVSREKKERFSLILESASTNQTSMYLCASSMGASGRYTDTQYFGPGTRLTVL.

The chain recombines TRBV7-7 with TRBJ2-1, with D perhaps matching TRBD2 (5 bases). The length of the CDR3 is 15 residues. Germline V gene lookup returns CDR1 SSHAT and CDR2 FNYEAQ (reference sequence). This chain's CDR3 is CARPDRTSNSNGWFF. The CDR3 bases are TGTGCTCGGCCTGACCGTACTAGTAATTCTAACGGGTGGTTCTTC.